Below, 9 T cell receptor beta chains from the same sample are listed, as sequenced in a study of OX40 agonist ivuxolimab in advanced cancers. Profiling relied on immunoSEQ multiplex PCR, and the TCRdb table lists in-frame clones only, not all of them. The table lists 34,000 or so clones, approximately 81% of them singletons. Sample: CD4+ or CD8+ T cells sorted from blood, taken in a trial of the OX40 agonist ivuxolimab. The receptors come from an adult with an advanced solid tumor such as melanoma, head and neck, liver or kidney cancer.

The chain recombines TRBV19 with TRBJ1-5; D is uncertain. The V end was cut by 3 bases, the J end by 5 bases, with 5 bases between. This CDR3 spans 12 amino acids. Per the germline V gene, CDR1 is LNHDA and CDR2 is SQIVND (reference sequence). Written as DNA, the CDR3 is TGTGCCAGTAGTATTAGGGATCAGCCCCAGCATTTT. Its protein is CASSIRDQPQHF.

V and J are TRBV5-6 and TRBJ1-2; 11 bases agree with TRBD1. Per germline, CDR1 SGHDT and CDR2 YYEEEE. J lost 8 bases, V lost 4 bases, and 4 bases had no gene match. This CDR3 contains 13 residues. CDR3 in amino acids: CASSLGQGDGYTF. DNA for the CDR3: TGTGCCAGCAGCCTGGGACAGGGGGACGGCTACACCTTC.

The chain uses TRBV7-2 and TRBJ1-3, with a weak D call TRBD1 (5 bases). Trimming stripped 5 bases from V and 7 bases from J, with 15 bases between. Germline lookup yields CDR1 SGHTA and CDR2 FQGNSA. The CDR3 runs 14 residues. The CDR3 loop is CASSTSGVANTIYF. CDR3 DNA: TGTGCCAGCAGCACCTCGGGGGTTGCCAACACCATATATTTT.

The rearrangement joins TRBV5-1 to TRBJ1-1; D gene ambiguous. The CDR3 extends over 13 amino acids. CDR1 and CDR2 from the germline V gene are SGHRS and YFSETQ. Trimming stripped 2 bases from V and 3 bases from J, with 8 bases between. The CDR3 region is CASSFTEDTEAFF. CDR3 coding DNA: TGCGCCAGCAGCTTTACAGAAGACACTGAAGCTTTCTTT.

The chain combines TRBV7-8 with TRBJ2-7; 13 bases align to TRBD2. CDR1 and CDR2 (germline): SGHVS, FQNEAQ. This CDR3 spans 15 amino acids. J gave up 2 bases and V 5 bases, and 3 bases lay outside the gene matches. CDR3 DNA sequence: TGTGCCAGCAGCGCGACTAGCGGGGGGCCCTACGAGCAGTACTTC. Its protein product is CASSATSGGPYEQYF.

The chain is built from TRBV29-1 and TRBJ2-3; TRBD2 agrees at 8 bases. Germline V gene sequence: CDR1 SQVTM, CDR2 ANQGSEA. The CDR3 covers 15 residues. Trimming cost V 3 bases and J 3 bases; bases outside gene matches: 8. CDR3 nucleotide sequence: TGCAGCGTTGAGCGAGCGGGAGTGGGGACAGATACGCAGTATTTT. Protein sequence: CSVERAGVGTDTQYF.

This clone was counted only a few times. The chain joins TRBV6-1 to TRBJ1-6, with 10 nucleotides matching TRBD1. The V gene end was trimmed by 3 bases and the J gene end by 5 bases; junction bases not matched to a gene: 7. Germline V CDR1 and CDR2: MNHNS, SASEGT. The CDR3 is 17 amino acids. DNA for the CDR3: TGTGCCAGCAGTGAGTTAGCTGGGACAGGGGATAATTCACCCCTCCACTTT. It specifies CASSELAGTGDNSPLHF.

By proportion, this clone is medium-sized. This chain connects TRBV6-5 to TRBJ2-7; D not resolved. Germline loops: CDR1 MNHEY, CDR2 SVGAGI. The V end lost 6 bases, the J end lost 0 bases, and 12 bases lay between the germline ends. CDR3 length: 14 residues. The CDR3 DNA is TGTGCCAGCAGCACGACCGGTTACTCCTACGAGCAGTACTTC. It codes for CASSTTGYSYEQYF.

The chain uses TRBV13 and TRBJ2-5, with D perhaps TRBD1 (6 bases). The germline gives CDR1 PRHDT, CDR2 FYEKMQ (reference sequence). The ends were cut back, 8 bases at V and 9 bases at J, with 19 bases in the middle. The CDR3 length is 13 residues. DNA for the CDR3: TGTGCCAGCTCCCGTCAGGGGCACCGGTCCCAGTACTTC. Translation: CASSRQGHRSQYF.